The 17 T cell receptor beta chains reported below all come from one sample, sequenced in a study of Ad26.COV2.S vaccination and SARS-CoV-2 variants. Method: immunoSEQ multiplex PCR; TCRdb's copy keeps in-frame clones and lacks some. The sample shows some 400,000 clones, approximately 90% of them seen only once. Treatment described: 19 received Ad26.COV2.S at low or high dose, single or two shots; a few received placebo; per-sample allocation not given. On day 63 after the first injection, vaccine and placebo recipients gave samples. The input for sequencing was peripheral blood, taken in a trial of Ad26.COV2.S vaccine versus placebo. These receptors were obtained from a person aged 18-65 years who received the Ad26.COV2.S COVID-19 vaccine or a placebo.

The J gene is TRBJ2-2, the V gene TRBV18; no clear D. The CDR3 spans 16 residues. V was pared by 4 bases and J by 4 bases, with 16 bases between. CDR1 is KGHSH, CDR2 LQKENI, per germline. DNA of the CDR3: TGTGCCAGCTCACAGAAGGCCTCGCCCAGCACCGGGGAGCTGTTTTTT. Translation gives CASSQKASPSTGELFF.

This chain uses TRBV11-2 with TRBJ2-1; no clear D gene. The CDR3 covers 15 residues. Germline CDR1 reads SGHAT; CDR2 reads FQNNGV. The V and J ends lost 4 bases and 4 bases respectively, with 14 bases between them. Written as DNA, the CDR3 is TGTGCCAGCAGCTCTAAAGCCGCGACGTACAATGAGCAGTTCTTC. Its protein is CASSSKAATYNEQFF.

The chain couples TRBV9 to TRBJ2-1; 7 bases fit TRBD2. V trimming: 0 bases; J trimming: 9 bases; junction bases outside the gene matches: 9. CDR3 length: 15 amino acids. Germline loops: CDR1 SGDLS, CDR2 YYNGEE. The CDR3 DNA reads TGTGCCAGCAGCGTAGGTTTATTCACGGGAGGTGAGCAGTTCTTC. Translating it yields CASSVGLFTGGEQFF.

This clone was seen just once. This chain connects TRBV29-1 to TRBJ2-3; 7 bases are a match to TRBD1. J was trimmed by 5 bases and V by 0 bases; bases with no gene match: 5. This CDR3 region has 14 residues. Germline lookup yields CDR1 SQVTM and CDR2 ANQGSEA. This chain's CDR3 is CSVEDPTGLDTQYF. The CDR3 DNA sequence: TGCAGCGTTGAAGATCCGACAGGGTTAGATACGCAGTATTTT.

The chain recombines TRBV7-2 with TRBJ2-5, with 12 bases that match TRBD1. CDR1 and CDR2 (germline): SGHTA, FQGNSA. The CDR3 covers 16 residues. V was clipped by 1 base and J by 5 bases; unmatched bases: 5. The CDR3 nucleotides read TGTGCCAGCAGCTTAGTCGGGACAGGGGGCGCGGAGACCCAGTACTTC. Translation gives CASSLVGTGGAETQYF.

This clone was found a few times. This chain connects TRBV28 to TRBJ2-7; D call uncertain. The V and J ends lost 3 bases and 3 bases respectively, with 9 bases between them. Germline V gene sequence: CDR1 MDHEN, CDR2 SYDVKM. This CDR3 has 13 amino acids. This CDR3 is CASSFTRRYEQYF. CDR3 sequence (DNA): TGTGCCAGCAGTTTCACGCGTCGCTACGAGCAGTACTTC.

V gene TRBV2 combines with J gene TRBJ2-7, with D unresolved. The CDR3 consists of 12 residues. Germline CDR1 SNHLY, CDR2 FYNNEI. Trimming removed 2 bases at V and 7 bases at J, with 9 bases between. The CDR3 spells CASSEIALEQYF. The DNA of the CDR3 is TGTGCCAGCAGTGAAATAGCCTTGGAGCAGTACTTC.

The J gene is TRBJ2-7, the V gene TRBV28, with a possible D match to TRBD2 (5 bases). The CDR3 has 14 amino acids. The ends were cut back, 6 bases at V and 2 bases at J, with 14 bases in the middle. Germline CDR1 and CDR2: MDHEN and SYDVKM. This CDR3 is CASREASLAYEQYF. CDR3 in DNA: TGTGCCAGCAGGGAGGCAAGCTTAGCCTACGAGCAGTACTTC.

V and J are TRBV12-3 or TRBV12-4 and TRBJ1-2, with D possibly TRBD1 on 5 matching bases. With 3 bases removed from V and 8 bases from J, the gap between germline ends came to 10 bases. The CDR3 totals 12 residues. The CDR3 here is CASSFGGVGYTF. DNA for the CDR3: TGTGCCAGCAGTTTTGGGGGTGTAGGCTACACCTTC.

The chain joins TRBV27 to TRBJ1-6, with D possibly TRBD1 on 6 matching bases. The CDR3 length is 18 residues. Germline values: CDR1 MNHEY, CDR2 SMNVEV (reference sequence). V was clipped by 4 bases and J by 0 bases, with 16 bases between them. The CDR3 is CASSSSGHRSSYNSPLHF. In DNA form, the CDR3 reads TGTGCCAGCAGTTCATCGGGACACAGAAGCTCCTATAATTCACCCCTCCACTTT.

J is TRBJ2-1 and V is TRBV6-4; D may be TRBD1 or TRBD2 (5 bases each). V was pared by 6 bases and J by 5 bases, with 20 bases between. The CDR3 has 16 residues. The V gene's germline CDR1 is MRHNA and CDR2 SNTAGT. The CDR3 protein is CASSPTFEGRNNEQFF. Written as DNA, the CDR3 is TGTGCCAGCAGCCCTACTTTTGAGGGGCGGAACAATGAGCAGTTCTTC.

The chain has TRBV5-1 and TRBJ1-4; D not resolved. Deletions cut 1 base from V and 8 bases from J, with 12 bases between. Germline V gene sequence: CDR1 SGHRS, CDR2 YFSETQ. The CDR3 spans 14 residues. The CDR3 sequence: CASSLSSSQEKLFF. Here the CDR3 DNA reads TGCGCCAGCAGCTTGAGCAGCAGTCAGGAAAAACTGTTTTTT.

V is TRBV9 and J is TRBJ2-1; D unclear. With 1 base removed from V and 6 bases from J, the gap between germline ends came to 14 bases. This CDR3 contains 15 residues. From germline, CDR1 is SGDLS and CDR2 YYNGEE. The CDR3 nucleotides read TGTGCCAGCAGCGTAACAGCAGGTGGACCCAATGAGCAGTTCTTC. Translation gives CASSVTAGGPNEQFF.

In DNA, the CDR3 is TGTGCCAGCAGCTTAAGGGGGCCCCCGACAGGGATGGAGACCCAGTACTTC. It is translated as CASSLRGPPTGMETQYF. The chain couples TRBV7-8 to TRBJ2-5; 7 bases agree with TRBD1. V shed 2 bases and J 5 bases; nucleotides not matched to a gene: 14. Germline V gene lookup returns CDR1 SGHVS and CDR2 FQNEAQ. This CDR3 region has 17 residues.

CDR3: CASSIGGQAYEQYF. The CDR3 region has the DNA TGTGCCAGTAGTATAGGGGGACAGGCGTACGAGCAGTACTTC. The chain recombines TRBV19 with TRBJ2-7; 8 bases align to TRBD1. Germline V gene data show CDR1 as LNHDA and CDR2 as SQIVND (reference sequence). The trim removed 1 base at V and 4 bases at J, leaving 3 bases unmatched. There are 14 residues in the CDR3.

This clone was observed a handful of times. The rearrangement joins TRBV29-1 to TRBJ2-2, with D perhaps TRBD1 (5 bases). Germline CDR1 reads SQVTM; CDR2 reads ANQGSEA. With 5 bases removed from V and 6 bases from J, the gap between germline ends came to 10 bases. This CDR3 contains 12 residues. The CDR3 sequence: CSVRAGSGELFF. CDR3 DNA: TGCAGCGTTCGGGCAGGGTCCGGGGAGCTGTTTTTT.

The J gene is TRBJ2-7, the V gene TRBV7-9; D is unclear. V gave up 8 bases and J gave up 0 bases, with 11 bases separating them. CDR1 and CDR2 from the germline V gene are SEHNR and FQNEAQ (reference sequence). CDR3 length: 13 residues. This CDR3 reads CASAGVASYEQYF. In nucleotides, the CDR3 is TGTGCCAGCGCTGGCGTGGCCTCCTACGAGCAGTACTTC.